This passage covers 20 T cell receptor beta chains from one sample sequenced in a study of T cells in Graves' hyperthyroidism and ophthalmopathy. Amplification targeted TCR beta CDR3 regions from RNA transcripts. Primed by the HTBI set, a first-round RT-PCR was run on the TCR CDR3. Each CDR3 protein is one row after TCRdb ran MiXCR on the multiplex PCR reads. Of roughly 570,000 distinct CDR3 sequences listed, about half are singletons. Sequencing was carried out using peripheral blood or thyroid tissue (not recorded which). The receptors were sampled from an adult woman with Graves' disease, either hyperthyroidism or ophthalmopathy (not recorded which).

The chain employs TRBV2 and TRBJ1-4; 7 positions match TRBD1. The ends lost 2 bases at V and 5 bases at J; junction bases unmatched: 5. The CDR3 is made up of 15 amino acids. Germline V gives CDR1 SNHLY, CDR2 FYNNEI. Here the CDR3 reads CASSERGQRNEKLFF. The CDR3, as DNA: TGTGCCAGCAGTGAACGGGGACAGAGAAATGAAAAACTGTTTTTT. The full variable domain, its missing parts supplied by reference TRBV2 and TRBJ1-4, is EPEVTQTPSHQVTQMGQEVILRCVPISNHLYFYWYRQILGQKVEFLVSFYNNEISEKSEIFDDQFSVERPDGSNFTLKIRSTKLEDSAMYFCASSERGQRNEKLFFGSGTQLSVL.

V is TRBV7-2 and J is TRBJ2-7; D perhaps matches TRBD2 (5 bases). Germline V lookup: CDR1 SGHTA, CDR2 FQGNSA. Trimming removed 5 bases at V and 7 bases at J, with 24 bases between. The CDR3 sequence is 16 residues long. CDR3 sequence: CASSLDRDYGLSEQYF. Here the CDR3 DNA reads TGTGCCAGCAGCCTGGACCGGGATTACGGTTTGAGTGAGCAGTACTTC.

The chain employs TRBV29-1 and TRBJ2-7; D gene unclear. V lost 7 bases, J lost 3 bases, and 13 bases lay in between. The CDR3 loop spans 12 amino acids. Germline CDR1 reads SQVTM; CDR2 reads ANQGSEA. The CDR3 DNA is TGCAGCGCCGCCCCCGGTGGCTACGAGCAGTACTTC. This gives the protein CSAAPGGYEQYF.

This clonotype occurred a few times. The chain uses TRBV11-2 and TRBJ2-5, with D uncertain. V was shortened by 5 bases and J by 4 bases, with 14 bases between the two germline ends. Germline V gives CDR1 SGHAT, CDR2 FQNNGV. This CDR3 comprises 14 residues. The CDR3 loop reads CASSTRTLPETQYF. In DNA, the CDR3 is TGTGCCAGCAGCACTCGGACCCTCCCAGAGACCCAGTACTTC.

This chain joins TRBV7-9 and TRBJ2-7, with 7 bases identical to TRBD2. Germline CDR1 reads SEHNR; CDR2 reads FQNEAQ (reference sequence). V was pared by 7 bases and J by 4 bases, with 19 bases of the junction left unmatched. This CDR3 has 17 residues. The CDR3 DNA sequence: TGTGCCAGCAACCCGGGGTTAGGTTCGCGGGAGCCTTACGAGCAGTACTTC. It yields the protein CASNPGLGSREPYEQYF.

This clonotype occurred many times. This chain connects TRBV7-9 to TRBJ1-2; perhaps TRBD1 as D (6 bases). Looked up from germline, CDR1 is SEHNR and CDR2 is FQNEAQ (reference sequence). This CDR3 has 15 amino acids. V was clipped by 5 bases and J by 6 bases, with 19 bases between them. The CDR3 coding sequence is TGTGCCAGCAGCCCAGGCAGGGGTGGGCTACATGGCTACACCTTC. Translating it yields CASSPGRGGLHGYTF.

Details on this clonotype: Compared with germline, one end of the junction differs, possibly owing to a read error. V usage is TRBV14 and J usage is TRBJ1-2; 8 nucleotides agree with TRBD1. Germline assignment: CDR1 SGHDN and CDR2 FVKESK. The CDR3 extends over 15 amino acids. CDR3: CASSPTGTGDYGYAF. CDR3 DNA sequence: TGTGCCAGCTCACCAACCGGGACAGGCGACTATGGCTACGCCTTC.

This clonotype has at least ten counts. The V and J genes are TRBV7-3 and TRBJ1-1; D possibly corresponds to TRBD1 (5 bases). This CDR3 is built from 13 residues. Trimming took off 4 bases at V and 3 bases at J, with 9 bases between the two ends. Germline V gene data show CDR1 as SGHTA and CDR2 as FQGTGA. The CDR3 loop reads CASSSQGYTEAFF. The CDR3 DNA follows: TGTGCCAGCAGCTCTCAGGGTTACACTGAAGCTTTCTTT.

This clonotype has at least ten counts. This chain connects TRBV10-2 to TRBJ2-7; possible D gene TRBD2, 5 bases. With 0 bases removed from V and 7 bases from J, the gap between germline ends came to 10 bases. The CDR3 has 13 amino acids. The V gene's germline CDR1 is WSHSY and CDR2 SAAADI. CDR3 in amino acids: CASSESGEGEQYF. The CDR3 DNA sequence: TGCGCCAGCAGTGAGTCAGGAGAGGGTGAGCAGTACTTC.

This clonotype showed up many times. A much larger clone sits a single nucleotide away, making a read error possible. V gene TRBV2 combines with J gene TRBJ2-2; D gene uncertain. The V and J ends lost 1 base and 7 bases respectively, with 4 bases between them. This CDR3 is 12 amino acids long. CDR1 and CDR2 from the germline V gene are SNHLY and FYNNEI. The chain's CDR3 is CASSEGVGELFF. The CDR3, as DNA: TGTGCCAGCAGTGAAGGGGTCGGGGAGCTGTTTTTT.

This clonotype showed up just a few times. The CDR3 nucleotides are TGCGCCAGCAGCCAAGAACCGGGACAGGGAACGAAGAATGAAAAACTGTTTTTT. This encodes CASSQEPGQGTKNEKLFF. V is TRBV4-1 and J is TRBJ1-4; 9 bases fit TRBD1. Trimming at V came to 0 bases and at J to 5 bases, leaving 10 bases not matched to a gene. Per germline, CDR1 MGHRA and CDR2 YSYEKL. The CDR3 is 18 residues long.

The rearrangement joins TRBV20-1 to TRBJ2-7; 7 bases match TRBD2. The J segment lost 6 bases and the V segment lost 1 base, leaving 9 bases of the junction unmatched. This CDR3 is built from 14 residues. Germline V lookup: CDR1 DFQATT, CDR2 SNEGSKA (reference sequence). CDR3 protein: CSARGPSGGREQYF. CDR3 sequence (DNA): TGCAGTGCTAGAGGGCCTAGCGGTGGCCGCGAGCAGTACTTC.

CDR3 sequence: CASSESTGIPYEQYF. The CDR3 DNA reads TGCGCCAGCAGTGAGTCGACAGGGATCCCCTACGAGCAGTACTTC. This chain links TRBV10-1 with TRBJ2-7; 7 bases match TRBD1. CDR3 length: 15 amino acids. Trimming at V came to 0 bases and at J to 2 bases, leaving 4 bases not matched to a gene. Germline loops: CDR1 WNHNN, CDR2 SYGVQD (reference sequence).

This clonotype was counted ten times or more. The chain joins TRBV6-1 to TRBJ2-5; D is unresolved. V lost 3 bases and J 1 base, leaving 12 bases between the germline ends. Germline V CDR1 and CDR2: MNHNS, SASEGT. CDR3 length equals 15 residues. CDR3 sequence: CASSDPVLIQETQYF. The CDR3 nucleotides read TGTGCCAGCAGTGACCCGGTGCTGATCCAAGAGACCCAGTACTTC.

In its sample, this clonotype was seen once. The rearrangement uses TRBV5-8 and TRBJ1-2; D is unresolved. The CDR3 has 16 amino acids. V lost 3 bases and J lost 2, with 17 bases in between. Germline CDR1 reads SGHTS; CDR2 reads YDEGEE. Written as DNA, the CDR3 is TGTGCCAGCAGCTCCCTGACTAGCGGGAGGAACTATGGCTACACCTTC. It encodes CASSSLTSGRNYGYTF.

Ten or more counts support this clonotype. This rearrangement joins TRBV7-6 to TRBJ2-5; D not certain. With 5 bases removed from V and 2 bases from J, the gap between germline ends came to 6 bases. The CDR3 spans 12 residues. The germline V gene encodes CDR1 SGHVS and CDR2 FNYEAQ. DNA of the CDR3: TGTGCCAGCAGCGCAATACAAGAGACCCAGTACTTC. Translated, it gives CASSAIQETQYF.

This clonotype was seen at least ten times. V usage is TRBV7-9 and J usage is TRBJ2-5; a possible D gene is TRBD2 (6 bases). The CDR3 spans 15 residues. Trimming removed 11 bases from V and 1 base from J, with 20 bases in between. Germline V gene sequence: CDR1 SEHNR, CDR2 FQNEAQ (reference sequence). As DNA, the CDR3 is TGTGCCGGCTCTCCGGGAGAGGGAGTCCAAGAGACCCAGTACTTC. It translates to CAGSPGEGVQETQYF.

With regard to this clonotype: The limits of the CDR3 on the DNA are not certain, so only TCRdb's listed CDR3 is given. V is TRBV7-3 and J is TRBJ1-6; TRBD1 is the table's D call and was not checked against the DNA. Germline-derived CDR1 and CDR2 are SGHTA and FQGTGA. Counting both end residues, the CDR3 totals 20 amino acids. The CDR3 sequence: CASSIYLCSVAPGQGSPLHF.

This chain uses TRBV20-1 with TRBJ1-5, with a tentative D call TRBD1 (5 bases). V lost 5 bases, J lost 0 bases, and 17 bases lay in between. This CDR3 is 16 amino acids long. The germline V gene has CDR1 DFQATT and CDR2 SNEGSKA (reference sequence). Written as DNA, the CDR3 is TGCAGTGCTCCCCCAGCGGGGGTCGGTAGCAATCAGCCCCAGCATTTT. This encodes CSAPPAGVGSNQPQHF.

The chain links TRBV2 to TRBJ1-5; D is uncertain. Germline V CDR1 and CDR2: SNHLY, FYNNEI. The CDR3 sequence is 14 residues long. V lost 8 bases to trimming and J lost 6 bases, with 17 bases between them. Here the CDR3 reads CASAGQSGIQPQHF. CDR3 nucleotide sequence: TGTGCCAGCGCAGGCCAGTCGGGGATTCAGCCCCAGCATTTT.